This T cell receptor beta chain was obtained from a study of blood T cells in healthy people across ages. Turning to the study itself: Researchers report that template switching captured about one barcoded beta molecule per two T cells. Whole-study findings and limits: Per million T cells, TCR beta diversity dropped roughly linearly as age increased.

The CDR3 totals 15 residues. Unmatched junction bases numbered 9, after V lost 6 bases and J lost 2 bases. Germline CDR1 SGHAT, CDR2 FQNNGV. Each donor had about 10 milliliters of peripheral blood drawn. The amount of total RNA extracted per sample was at least 5 micrograms. A sample-barcoded 5' primer and a J-beta primer mix were used in a second PCR of about 7 to 12 cycles. MiXCR, run by TCRdb on the 5' RACE reads, gives a single entry per CDR3 protein. This repertoire shows 630,000 or so distinct CDR3 sequences, less than 40% found once; its top ten account for just over 15%. This clonotype was counted ten times or more. Its antigen is undetermined.

This clonotype originated in a woman older than 75 in good health. The chain carries TRBV11-2 and TRBJ2-7; TRBD2 matches 8 bases. The sample taken for sequencing was blood. CDR3 in DNA: TGTGCCAGCAGGCCCGCGGGGGGCTTGACCTACGAGCAGTACTTC. This translates into CASRPAGGLTYEQYF. The whole variable domain, filled in from reference TRBV11-2 and TRBJ2-7, reads EAGVAQSPRYKIIEKRQSVAFWCNPISGHATLYWYQQILGQGPKLLIQFQNNGVVDDSQLPKDRFSAERLKGVDSTLKIQPAKLEDSAVYLCASRPAGGLTYEQYFGPGTRLTVT.